This T cell receptor (beta chain) was observed in a study of human T cells and chemical hapten exposure (dated by TCRdb to the early 2020s). Broadly, across the study: For sensitization, 2% DPC in acetone was applied to an approximately 2 cm by approximately 2 cm area of upper inner arm skin. Alopecia areata with under or over 50% scalp involvement, alopecia totalis and alopecia universalis were represented in the patient cohort, which was mostly female. Patch tests used Finn chambers with 0.01% DPC on the upper back, scored after 6 days by International Contact Dermatitis Research Group standards. Blood samples were taken from patients before sensitization (week 0) and then at 2, 6 and about 24 weeks after DPC sensitization. Throughout the roughly 24-week study period, patients were also given weekly therapeutic DPC doses on the scalp. Nearly 30 alopecia patients gave blood for TCR sequencing at one to four time points (pre-sensitization, 2, 6 and 24 weeks). The libraries were sequenced as a pool, and the TCR yield per sample differed mostly because of small variations in library volumes within the pool. Peripheral blood TCR repertoire changes were tracked in vivo in alopecia patients during primary and secondary sensitization to the hapten diphenylcyclopropenone (DPC).

This clonotype turned up a few times. The target of this receptor is not known. No much larger clone is present one base from it, and per-base qualities are unavailable. What the study reported, not specific to this receptor: The number of PT1 expanded TCRs positively correlated with patch test score, significant at thresholds 8, 16 and 32 but not 4. The number of TCRs above 1 in 1000 frequency did not change with DPC sensitization; there was no evidence of global repertoire structure alterations. Significantly more large CDR3 similarity clusters were formed by expanded TCRs than by pre-sensitization or healthy control sets, consistent with antigen-driven responses. After repeated subsampling, the strength of the expansion versus patch-test correlation and the threshold at which it became significant changed. Because every patient had alopecia, a presumed autoimmune disease, the patients' immune response might differ from that of healthy individuals.

From its cysteine to its phenylalanine, the CDR3 spans 15 amino acids. The sequence is cut down to CDR3 DNA, 45 bases in frame from base 1. V drops 3 bases and J drops 2 bases, leaving 12 bases in between. Library preparation employed RACE. Sequencer: NextSeq 500. Library preparation attached unique molecular identifiers to individual cDNA molecules for quantitative, reproducible TCR counting. Each blood RNA sample was used to sequence both TCR alpha and TCR beta chains. As for the authors' bioinformatics: The median number of TCRs per sample was roughly 98,000, ranging from 23,224 to 690,600. The Decombinator software suite was used to annotate V, J and CDR3 in the TCR reads. For PS versus PT1 abundance plots, all samples were subsampled to the same number of TCRs (28,000). TCRs were defined as expanded if absent before sensitization and observed at least eight times at the 2-week time point. TCRdb itself trimmed the public reads at Q25 with fastp, ran MiXCR and retained productive beta chains. When rows share a CDR3 protein, they turn into one entry using the most common DNA and genes. The V and J calls shown here were made by TCRdb, not taken from the authors' results. Here the sample has 270,000 or so distinct CDR3 sequences; just under 8% occur a single time. The ten biggest clones cover more than 0.95% of the sample.

What the time point label conveys for this sample: pre-sensitization, week 0. This specimen's treatment or condition label, interpreted: therapeutic diphenylcyclopropenone sensitization with weekly scalp DPC. Blood at each patch-test visit was drawn before the patch test was applied. Patients were considered eligible if aged 18 to 70, diagnosed with alopecia and deemed suitable for DPC therapy, and patients were excluded if pregnant. Total RNA was extracted from unfractionated whole blood that had been collected in Tempus Blood RNA tubes. Recombination connected TRBV12-3 or TRBV12-4 to TRBJ2-3; the D match is possibly TRBD1 or TRBD2, with 6 bases aligned in each. The TCR originated in a man aged 18 to 29 with alopecia areata. Some clones in this sample may be carry-over from other donors' samples. The sample here was whole blood, taken in connection with sensitization to the hapten diphenylcyclopropenone (DPC). CDR3 protein: CASSFNPGATDTQYF. The DNA is TGTGCCAGCAGTTTCAACCCGGGGGCCACAGATACGCAGTATTTT.